This T cell receptor (beta chain) was obtained from a study of T cell repertoires in ileal Crohn's disease. As for this clone: Its antigen is not known.

This CDR3 region has 16 residues. Germline assignment: CDR1 LNHDA and CDR2 SQIVND (reference sequence). Deletions cut 4 bases from V and 4 bases from J, with 20 bases between. Notes on the study in general: All patients with clonality above 26.8% had endoscopic recurrence.

Included were adult ileal or ileocolonic Crohn's patients indicated for ileocolonic resection. The protocol was immunoSEQ multiplex PCR, while the TCRdb copy is restricted to in-frame clones and leaves out a portion. In the table there are about 15,000 clones, roughly 78% of which are singletons. The sequence was collected from an adult with Crohn's disease. This chain joins TRBV19 and TRBJ2-7, with D maybe TRBD1 (6 bases). Sequenced sample: ileal tissue. The CDR3 DNA follows: TGTGCCAGTAGTACCTACAACAGGGTTGGGGGATACGAGCAGTACTTC. Translated: CASSTYNRVGGYEQYF.